These 27 T cell receptor beta chains were sequenced from one sample in a study of cytomegalovirus exposure and HLA in healthy donors. Both 60 Vbeta primers and 13 Jbeta primers went into the PCR. Clones were read by immunoSEQ multiplex PCR, and TCRdb kept only the in-frame ones, dropping some. Of around 100,000 clones in the sample, 66% were seen once. Sequencing was done on a sample of PBMCs. All receptors come from a woman in her fifties or sixties in good health and CMV-seronegative.

This chain uses TRBV7-6 with TRBJ2-3; TRBD2 might be the D (6 bases). V lost 1 base and J 0 bases, leaving 14 bases between the germline ends. The CDR3 loop spans 17 amino acids. Germline CDR1 reads SGHVS; CDR2 reads FNYEAQ. CDR3 sequence: CASSLVTGGSSTDTQYF. The CDR3 nucleotides read TGTGCCAGCAGCTTAGTGACCGGGGGTAGTAGCACAGATACGCAGTATTTT.

This clone was seen just once. The rearrangement uses TRBV7-3 and TRBJ2-5; D ambiguous. This CDR3 region has 14 residues. V gave up 4 bases and J gave up 3 bases, with 12 bases separating them. CDR1 is SGHTA and CDR2 is FQGTGA in the germline V gene. This CDR3 reads CASSYTAQKETQYF. In nucleotides, the CDR3 is TGTGCCAGCAGCTATACAGCTCAGAAAGAGACCCAGTACTTC.

The J gene is TRBJ2-5, the V gene TRBV7-6, with TRBD1 matching over 9 bases. Germline CDR1 is SGHVS and CDR2 is FNYEAQ. The junction had 6 bases not matched to a gene; V was cut back by 3 bases and J by 4 bases. The CDR3 contains 15 residues. The CDR3 region has the DNA TGTGCCAGCAGCTTCACCGGGGGACAGGGAGAGACCCAGTACTTC. Protein product: CASSFTGGQGETQYF. Looking up the rest from reference TRBV7-6 and TRBJ2-5 gives the full variable domain: GAGVSQSPRYKVTKRGQDVALRCDPISGHVSLYWYRQALGQGPEFLTYFNYEAQQDKSGLPNDRFSAERPEGSISTLTIQRTEQRDSAMYRCASSFTGGQGETQYFGPGTRLLVL.

The rearrangement joins TRBV5-1 to TRBJ1-6, with 8 bases fitting TRBD1. V trimming: 2 bases; J trimming: 7 bases; junction bases outside the gene matches: 2. CDR3 length equals 14 residues. Germline loops: CDR1 SGHRS, CDR2 YFSETQ. The CDR3 loop reads CASSFRTGNSPLHF. CDR3 DNA sequence: TGCGCCAGCAGCTTTCGGACAGGGAATTCACCCCTCCACTTT.

The chain combines TRBV12-2 with TRBJ2-7; the table names TRBD1, a call not compared with the DNA. TRBV12-2 is assigned pseudogene status. The CDR3 covers 14 residues. The CDR3 sequence is CASRLMTGPYEQYF. CDR3 coding DNA: TGTGCAAGTCGGTTGATGACAGGACCCTACGAGCAGTACTTC.

V gene TRBV28 combines with J gene TRBJ2-7, with D possibly TRBD2 on 7 matching bases. Trimming pared 8 bases from V and 2 bases from J, leaving 19 bases between. Germline CDR1 reads MDHEN; CDR2 reads SYDVKM. This CDR3 is built from 15 residues. The CDR3 DNA reads TGTGCCAGCGGGGGCTTTGGGGGAGGGACCTACGAGCAGTACTTC. This codes for CASGGFGGGTYEQYF.

The rearrangement links TRBV11-2 to TRBJ2-7, with D perhaps TRBD1 (5 bases). Trimming cost V 5 bases and J 3 bases, with 8 bases left between them. Per germline, CDR1 SGHAT and CDR2 FQNNGV. The CDR3 extends over 12 amino acids. DNA for the CDR3: TGTGCCAGCAGCGGTCAGGGCTACGAGCAGTACTTC. Its protein is CASSGQGYEQYF.

The chain has TRBV11-2 and TRBJ1-2; 8 positions agree with TRBD1. V was pared by 4 bases and J by 3 bases, with 1 base of the junction left unmatched. Germline V gene data show CDR1 as SGHAT and CDR2 as FQNNGV. The CDR3 contains 13 residues. The CDR3 DNA reads as TGTGCCAGCAGCTCACAGGGGGACTATGGCTACACCTTC. It translates to CASSSQGDYGYTF.

This clone was counted a single time. The J gene is TRBJ2-1, the V gene TRBV7-2; 11 bases are shared with TRBD2. Germline lookup yields CDR1 SGHTA and CDR2 FQGNSA. V lost 5 bases and J lost 7; bases outside the gene matches: 4. This CDR3 has 14 residues. The CDR3 here is CASSPRLAGNEQFF. CDR3 sequence (DNA): TGTGCCAGCAGCCCACGACTAGCGGGGAATGAGCAGTTCTTC.

The chain recombines TRBV5-5 with TRBJ1-2; tentative D call: TRBD1 (6 bases). The CDR3 is 15 amino acids. Trimming removed 0 bases from V and 8 bases from J, with 17 bases in between. Germline V gene sequence: CDR1 SGHKS, CDR2 YYEKEE (reference sequence). The chain's CDR3 is CASSLEAAGVGGYTF. The CDR3, as DNA: TGTGCCAGCAGCTTGGAAGCCGCAGGGGTAGGCGGCTACACCTTC.

The chain links TRBV5-6 to TRBJ2-5; a weak D match, TRBD1 (5 bases). Germline values: CDR1 SGHDT, CDR2 YYEEEE. The CDR3 sequence is 14 residues long. V gave up 4 bases and J gave up 5 bases, with 15 bases separating them. The CDR3, as DNA: TGTGCCAGCAGCGTGACAAGGGGTAGGGAGACCCAGTACTTC. Translated, it gives CASSVTRGRETQYF.

The chain employs TRBV12-5 and TRBJ2-7; a possible D gene is TRBD2 (6 bases). Per the germline V gene, CDR1 is LGHNT and CDR2 is FRNRAP. Trimming took off 0 bases at V and 6 bases at J, with 18 bases between the two ends. The CDR3 extends over 16 amino acids. CDR3 bases: TGTGCTAGTGGTTTGGTACTTCTTCGCCGGGGGAGCGAGCAGTACTTC. As protein: CASGLVLLRRGSEQYF. Supplemented by reference TRBV12-5 and TRBJ2-7, the full variable domain reads DARVTQTPRHKVTEMGQEVTMRCQPILGHNTVFWYRQTMMQGLELLAYFRNRAPLDDSGMPKDRFSAEMPDATLATLKIQPSEPRDSAVYFCASGLVLLRRGSEQYFGPGTRLTVT.

This chain uses TRBV15 with TRBJ1-5, with a possible D match to TRBD1 (5 bases). Germline V gives CDR1 LNHNV, CDR2 YYDKDF (reference sequence). V was clipped by 0 bases and J by 4 bases, with 10 bases between them. This CDR3 has 15 residues. The CDR3 loop reads CATSRDSRANQPQHF. The CDR3 DNA reads as TGTGCCACCAGCAGAGATAGCAGGGCTAATCAGCCCCAGCATTTT.

The genes are TRBV7-9 and TRBJ2-3, with 9 nucleotides matching TRBD1. Germline assignment: CDR1 SEHNR and CDR2 FQNEAQ (reference sequence). This CDR3 has 15 residues. The junction had 6 bases not matched to a gene; V was cut back by 5 bases and J by 3 bases. CDR3 sequence (DNA): TGTGCCAGCAGCACACTACAGGGGGCAACAGATACGCAGTATTTT. It translates to CASSTLQGATDTQYF.

A word on this clone: This sample includes further DNA sequences coding for the same CDR3. V usage is TRBV20-1 and J usage is TRBJ2-5; D not resolved. The germline gives CDR1 DFQATT, CDR2 SNEGSKA (reference sequence). The CDR3 spans 10 residues. Trimming left V 6 bases short and J 3 bases short, with 5 bases between. The CDR3 nucleotides read TGCAGTGCAACAGAAGAGACCCAGTACTTC. Its translation is CSATEETQYF.

The sample holds a few counts of this clone. The rearrangement uses TRBV4-2 and TRBJ1-3, with D unclear. The germline V and J ends were trimmed by 0 bases and 0 bases, with 6 bases remaining between them. The CDR3 contains 15 residues. From germline, CDR1 is LGHNA and CDR2 YNFKEQ. CDR3 amino acids: CASSQDTSSGNTIYF. CDR3 DNA sequence: TGTGCCAGCAGCCAAGATACGAGCTCTGGAAACACCATATATTTT.

This clone was picked up a small number of times. The genes are TRBV6-1 and TRBJ1-1, with no clear D. From germline, CDR1 is MNHNS and CDR2 SASEGT. The CDR3 is 13 amino acids. The V gene lost 2 bases and the J gene lost 2 bases, with 6 bases spanning the gap. CDR3 protein: CASSEHSNTEAFF. Here the CDR3 DNA reads TGTGCCAGCAGTGAACACAGCAACACTGAAGCTTTCTTT.

The rearrangement joins TRBV11-3 to TRBJ2-1; no clear D gene. The V and J ends lost 8 bases and 4 bases respectively, with 9 bases between them. The CDR3 sequence is 12 residues long. Germline loops: CDR1 SGHNT, CDR2 YENEEA. The DNA for the CDR3 is TGTGCCAGCCGTTACAATTACAATGAGCAGTTCTTC. Its protein is CASRYNYNEQFF.

The chain recombines TRBV5-1 with TRBJ2-3, with a weak D call TRBD1 (6 bases). CDR1 SGHRS and CDR2 YFSETQ come from the germline V gene. V was clipped by 0 bases and J by 2 bases, with 13 bases between them. This CDR3 is 16 amino acids long. CDR3 nucleotide sequence: TGCGCCAGCAGCTTGGGACAGGTGTCGTCCACAGATACGCAGTATTTT. Translated: CASSLGQVSSTDTQYF.

This clone was counted only a few times. The chain recombines TRBV7-7 with TRBJ2-3; D gene uncertain. The V end lost 2 bases, the J end lost 3 bases, and 12 bases lay between the germline ends. The CDR3 has 15 amino acids. CDR1 and CDR2 from the germline V gene are SSHAT and FNYEAQ (reference sequence). CDR3 protein: CASSLSSSSTDTQYF. DNA of the CDR3: TGTGCCAGCAGCTTATCCAGCTCTAGTACAGATACGCAGTATTTT.

This rearrangement joins TRBV9 to TRBJ2-1; 10 nucleotides match TRBD2. J was trimmed by 3 bases and V by 2 bases; bases with no gene match: 2. This CDR3 region has 15 residues. Germline V gene lookup returns CDR1 SGDLS and CDR2 YYNGEE. CDR3 loop: CASSVTSGVYNEQFF. Here the CDR3 DNA reads TGTGCCAGCAGCGTCACTAGCGGGGTCTACAATGAGCAGTTCTTC. Based on the CDR3 plus reference TRBV9 and TRBJ2-1, the full variable domain is DSGVTQTPKHLITATGQRVTLRCSPRSGDLSVYWYQQSLDQGLQFLIQYYNGEERAKGNILERFSAQQFPDLHSELNLSSLELGDSALYFCASSVTSGVYNEQFFGPGTRLTVL.

This clone was seen a single time. V and J are TRBV4-1 and TRBJ2-5, with TRBD1 identical over 7 bases. Germline V lookup: CDR1 MGHRA, CDR2 YSYEKL. V was clipped by 1 base and J by 4 bases; unmatched bases: 15. The CDR3 runs 18 residues. CDR3: CASSQAFYSRDRGETQYF. The CDR3, as DNA: TGCGCCAGCAGCCAAGCCTTCTACTCCCGGGACAGAGGAGAGACCCAGTACTTC.

The J gene is TRBJ2-3, the V gene TRBV10-1; the match to TRBD2 covers 16 bases. Germline-derived CDR1 and CDR2 are WNHNN and SYGVQD (reference sequence). The CDR3 totals 18 residues. After removal of 2 bases from V and 4 bases from J, the junction contained 6 bases not matched to a gene. CDR3 region: CASSEPGTSGRAADTQYF. The CDR3 DNA reads TGCGCCAGCAGTGAGCCGGGGACTAGCGGGAGGGCGGCAGATACGCAGTATTTT.

The J gene is TRBJ2-7, the V gene TRBV4-1; 7 bases are shared with TRBD2. The CDR3 consists of 15 residues. J lost 0 bases, V lost 2 bases, and 4 bases had no gene match. Per the germline V gene, CDR1 is MGHRA and CDR2 is YSYEKL. This chain's CDR3 is CASSQTSADSYEQYF. CDR3 nucleotide sequence: TGCGCCAGCAGCCAAACTAGCGCCGACTCCTACGAGCAGTACTTC.

A few counts support this clone. This chain connects TRBV5-1 to TRBJ1-1, with D hard to call. CDR3 length: 17 residues. Between the trimmed V and J ends, which lost 0 bases and 0 bases, there was a span of 15 bases. Germline CDR1 is SGHRS and CDR2 is YFSETQ. Here the CDR3 DNA reads TGCGCCAGCAGCTTGGAACATGGCTTAGCCATGAACACTGAAGCTTTCTTT. It is translated as CASSLEHGLAMNTEAFF.

The V gene is TRBV2, the J gene TRBJ2-5, with 10 positions matching TRBD2. Near its end, the DNA agrees better with TRBJ2-7, so the J call may be wrong. The germline V gene encodes CDR1 SNHLY and CDR2 FYNNEI. The CDR3 length is 17 residues. The CDR3 region has the DNA TGTGCCAGCAGTGAAGGGATAGCGGGGGGCAATACCTACGAGCAGTACTTC. Translation gives CASSEGIAGGNTYEQYF.

This clone showed up just a few times. The junction and the germline gene differ at one end; a read error may be behind it. This chain links TRBV11-2 with TRBJ2-2, with 10 bases matching TRBD1. The CDR3 length is 11 residues. Germline V CDR1 and CDR2: SGHAT, FQNNGV. The CDR3 region has the DNA TGTGCCAGCAGCTCCTCCGGGACAGGGGTGTTT. As protein: CASSSSGTGVF.